The rows below give T cell receptor beta chains drawn from one sample of a study of blood T cell repertoires in COVID-19. Sequencing was performed with immunoSEQ multiplex PCR; in TCRdb, only in-frame clones are kept and a portion is missing. The profile shows 200,000 to 250,000 clones, 80% to 90% of them singletons. Sequencing used peripheral blood. The origin of the receptors is a middle-aged woman who had recovered from COVID-19. Both conserved end residues are part of each CDR3. Each record gives: V gene, clone size, D gene, J gene, CDR3 DNA, CDR3 protein. The D gene is left open where the match is weak. Rows may omit the clone size; those that give it use once, few, many or a size class.

V gene: TRBV4-1; clone size: -; D gene: -; J gene: TRBJ2-7; CDR3 DNA: TGCGCCAGCAGCCAAGACCTCCGACAGGTAGACTCCTACGAGCAGTACTTC; CDR3 protein: CASSQDLRQVDSYEQYF
V gene: TRBV7-9; clone size: -; D gene: TRBD1; J gene: TRBJ1-1; CDR3 DNA: TGTGCCAGCAGCTTCGACAGGGACTCTTATGCTTTCTTT; CDR3 protein: CASSFDRDSYAFF
V gene: TRBV11-2; clone size: -; D gene: TRBD2; J gene: TRBJ2-2; CDR3 DNA: TGTGCCAGCAGCTTGGTTAGCGGGGGCGGGGAGCTGTTTTTT; CDR3 protein: CASSLVSGGGELFF
V gene: TRBV27; clone size: -; D gene: -; J gene: TRBJ2-7; CDR3 DNA: TGTGCCAGCAGACTGATCTTGGGACAATATTACGAGCAGTACTTC; CDR3 protein: CASRLILGQYYEQYF
V gene: TRBV7-2; clone size: once; D gene: TRBD1; J gene: TRBJ2-7; CDR3 DNA: TGTGCCAGCAGCCACCAGGGGACAGTACCCTACGAGCAGTACTTC; CDR3 protein: CASSHQGTVPYEQYF
V gene: TRBV5-6; clone size: once; D gene: -; J gene: TRBJ2-3; CDR3 DNA: TGTGCCAGCAGCTCCACAGGGTCTGGGGCAGATACGCAGTATTTT; CDR3 protein: CASSSTGSGADTQYF
V gene: TRBV27; clone size: once; D gene: -; J gene: TRBJ2-7; CDR3 DNA: TGTGCCAGCAGTCCCACAGGTGGAGTCTACGAGCAGTACTTC; CDR3 protein: CASSPTGGVYEQYF
V gene: TRBV5-1; clone size: -; D gene: TRBD1; J gene: TRBJ2-3; CDR3 DNA: TGCGCCAGCAGTACCGCCGGGACAGGGTATTCAGATACGCAGTATTTT; CDR3 protein: CASSTAGTGYSDTQYF
V gene: TRBV7-9; clone size: -; D gene: -; J gene: TRBJ1-6; CDR3 DNA: TGTGCCAGCAGCTCCTCTGCGGGGTCACCCCTCCACTTT; CDR3 protein: CASSSSAGSPLHF
V gene: TRBV4-1; clone size: -; D gene: -; J gene: TRBJ2-6; CDR3 DNA: TGCGCCAGCAGCCAGAGCTGGAGCGGAACTGGGGCCAACGTCCTGACTTTC; CDR3 protein: CASSQSWSGTGANVLTF
V gene: TRBV5-4; clone size: -; D gene: -; J gene: TRBJ1-2; CDR3 DNA: TGTGCCAGCAGCTTGCAACAGGGTTTCTATGGCTACACCTTC; CDR3 protein: CASSLQQGFYGYTF
V gene: TRBV29-1; clone size: -; D gene: -; J gene: TRBJ2-5; CDR3 DNA: TGCAGCGTTGTCTTGGGGGCAGGGGGGGAGACCCAGTACTTC; CDR3 protein: CSVVLGAGGETQYF
V gene: TRBV10-3; clone size: -; D gene: -; J gene: TRBJ1-1; CDR3 DNA: TGTGCCATCGTCAAGGGGATGAACACTGAAGCTTTCTTT; CDR3 protein: CAIVKGMNTEAFF
V gene: TRBV4-3; clone size: -; D gene: TRBD2; J gene: TRBJ2-3; CDR3 DNA: TGCGCCAGCAGCCAAGGCCCGGGGGGTACAGATACGCAGTATTTT; CDR3 protein: CASSQGPGGTDTQYF
V gene: TRBV6-2/TRBV6-3; clone size: -; D gene: -; J gene: TRBJ2-7; CDR3 DNA: TGTGCCAGCAGTTACAGTACAGCTTCCTACGAGCAGTACTTC; CDR3 protein: CASSYSTASYEQYF
V gene: TRBV10-3; clone size: -; D gene: TRBD1; J gene: TRBJ2-1; CDR3 DNA: TGTGCCATCAGTGACCGGGACAGGGACGACAATGAGCAGTTCTTC; CDR3 protein: CAISDRDRDDNEQFF
V gene: TRBV10-3; clone size: -; D gene: -; J gene: TRBJ2-1; CDR3 DNA: TGTGCCATCAGTGAAGAACTAATGTTCTTC; CDR3 protein: CAISEELMFF